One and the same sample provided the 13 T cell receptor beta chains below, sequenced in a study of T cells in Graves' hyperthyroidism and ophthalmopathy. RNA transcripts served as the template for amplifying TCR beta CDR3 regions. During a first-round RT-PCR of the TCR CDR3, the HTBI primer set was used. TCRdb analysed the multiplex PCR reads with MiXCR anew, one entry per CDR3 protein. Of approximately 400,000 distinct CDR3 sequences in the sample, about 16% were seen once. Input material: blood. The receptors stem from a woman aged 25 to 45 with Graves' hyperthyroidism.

The CDR3 coding sequence is TGCAGTGCTAGAGATCCCAGGACTAGCGGGAATGAGCAGTTCTTC. Amino acids: CSARDPRTSGNEQFF. This chain joins TRBV20-1 and TRBJ2-1; TRBD2 matches at 11 bases. Unmatched junction bases numbered 5, after V lost 0 bases and J lost 7 bases. The CDR3 sequence is 15 residues long. Germline V gene lookup returns CDR1 DFQATT and CDR2 SNEGSKA (reference sequence).

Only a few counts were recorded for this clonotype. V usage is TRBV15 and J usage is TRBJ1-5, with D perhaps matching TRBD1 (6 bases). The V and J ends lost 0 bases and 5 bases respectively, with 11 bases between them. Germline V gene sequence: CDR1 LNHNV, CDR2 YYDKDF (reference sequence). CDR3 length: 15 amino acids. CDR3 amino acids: CATSREARGDQPQHF. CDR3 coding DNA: TGTGCCACCAGCAGAGAGGCGAGGGGGGATCAGCCCCAGCATTTT.

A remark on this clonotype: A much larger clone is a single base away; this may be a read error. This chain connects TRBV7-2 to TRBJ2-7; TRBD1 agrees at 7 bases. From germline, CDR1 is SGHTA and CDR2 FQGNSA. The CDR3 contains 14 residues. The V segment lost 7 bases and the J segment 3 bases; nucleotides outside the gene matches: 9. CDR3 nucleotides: TGTGCCAGCAACTACGACAGGGATGGCTACGAGCAGTACTTC. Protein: CASNYDRDGYEQYF.

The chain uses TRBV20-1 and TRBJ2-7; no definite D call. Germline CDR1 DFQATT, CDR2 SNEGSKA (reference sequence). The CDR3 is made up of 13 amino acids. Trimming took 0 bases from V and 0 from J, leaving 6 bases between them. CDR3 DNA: TGCAGTGCTAGAGACAGTTTCTCCTACGAGCAGTACTTC. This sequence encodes CSARDSFSYEQYF.

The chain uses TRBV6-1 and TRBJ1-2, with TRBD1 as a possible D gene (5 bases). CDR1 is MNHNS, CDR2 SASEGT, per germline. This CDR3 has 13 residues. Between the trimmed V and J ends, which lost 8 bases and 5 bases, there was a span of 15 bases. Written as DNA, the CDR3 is TGTGCCAGCTCCCGGGACGCCGGGTATGGCTACACCTTC. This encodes CASSRDAGYGYTF.

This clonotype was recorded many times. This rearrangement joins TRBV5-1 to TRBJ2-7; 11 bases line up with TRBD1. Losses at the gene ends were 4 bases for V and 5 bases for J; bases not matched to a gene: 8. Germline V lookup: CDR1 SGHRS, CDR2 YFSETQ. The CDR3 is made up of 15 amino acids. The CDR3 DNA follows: TGCGCCAGCAGCCCAGGGGGACAGGGGGTAAACGAGCAGTACTTC. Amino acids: CASSPGGQGVNEQYF.

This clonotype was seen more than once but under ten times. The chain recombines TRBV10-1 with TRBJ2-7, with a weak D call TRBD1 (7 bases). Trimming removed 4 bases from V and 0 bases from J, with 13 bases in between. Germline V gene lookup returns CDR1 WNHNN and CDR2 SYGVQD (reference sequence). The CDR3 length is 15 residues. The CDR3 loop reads CASSAPGGLSYEQYF. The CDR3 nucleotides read TGCGCCAGCAGTGCGCCAGGGGGACTCTCCTACGAGCAGTACTTC.

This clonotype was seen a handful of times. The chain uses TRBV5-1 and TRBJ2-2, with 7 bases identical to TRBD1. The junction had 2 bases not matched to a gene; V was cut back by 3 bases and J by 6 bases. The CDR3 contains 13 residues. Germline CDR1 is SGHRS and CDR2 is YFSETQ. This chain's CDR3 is CASSSTGPGELFF. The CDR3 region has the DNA TGCGCCAGCAGCTCGACAGGGCCCGGGGAGCTGTTTTTT. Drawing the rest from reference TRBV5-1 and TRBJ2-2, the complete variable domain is KAGVTQTPRYLIKTRGQQVTLSCSPISGHRSVSWYQQTPGQGLQFLFEYFSETQRNKGNFPGRFSGRQFSNSRSEMNVSTLELGDSALYLCASSSTGPGELFFGEGSRLTVL.

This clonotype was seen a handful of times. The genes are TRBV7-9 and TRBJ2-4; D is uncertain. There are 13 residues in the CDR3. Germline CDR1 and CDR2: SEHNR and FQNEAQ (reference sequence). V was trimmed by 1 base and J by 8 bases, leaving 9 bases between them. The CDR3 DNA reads TGTGCCAGCAGCTTAGATTTGGTTGACATTCAGTACTTC. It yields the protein CASSLDLVDIQYF.

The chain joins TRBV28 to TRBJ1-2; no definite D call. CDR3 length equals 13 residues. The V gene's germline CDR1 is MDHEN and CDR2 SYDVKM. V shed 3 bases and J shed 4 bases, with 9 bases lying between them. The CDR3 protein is CASSFGSIYGYTF. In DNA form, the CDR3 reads TGTGCCAGCAGTTTTGGCAGCATCTATGGCTACACCTTC.

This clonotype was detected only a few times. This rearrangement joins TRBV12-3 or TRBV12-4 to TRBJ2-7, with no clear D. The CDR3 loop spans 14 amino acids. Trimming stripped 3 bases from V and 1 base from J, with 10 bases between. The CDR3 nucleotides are TGTGCCAGCAGTTTTCGGGTGGGGTCCTACGAGCAGTACTTC. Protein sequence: CASSFRVGSYEQYF.

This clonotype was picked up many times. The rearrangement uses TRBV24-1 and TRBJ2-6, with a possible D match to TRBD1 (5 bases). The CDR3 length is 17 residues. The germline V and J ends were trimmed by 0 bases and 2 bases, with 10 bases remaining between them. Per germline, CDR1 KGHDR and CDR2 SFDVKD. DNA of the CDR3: TGTGCCACCAGTGATTTGCAACCAGGGACTGGGGCCAACGTCCTGACTTTC. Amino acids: CATSDLQPGTGANVLTF.

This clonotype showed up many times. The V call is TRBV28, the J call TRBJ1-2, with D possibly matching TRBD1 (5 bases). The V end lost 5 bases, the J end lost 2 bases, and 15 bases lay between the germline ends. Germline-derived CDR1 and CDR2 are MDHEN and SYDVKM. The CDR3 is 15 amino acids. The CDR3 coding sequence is TGTGCCAGCAGTACCAGACAGACACTAAACTATGGCTACACCTTC. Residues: CASSTRQTLNYGYTF.